This T cell receptor beta chain was retrieved from a study of cytomegalovirus exposure and HLA in healthy donors. General study findings and limits: Likely technical artifact: a cluster of highly shared sequence variants. In a later analysis, DRB1 alleles had the most associated TCRs; HLA-C alleles the fewest.

These donors counted as nominally healthy when sampled, but unrecorded immune exposures were likely. Germline loops: CDR1 SNHLY, CDR2 FYNNEI. The CDR3 covers 14 residues. The J segment lost 5 bases and the V segment lost 0 bases, leaving 3 bases of the junction unmatched. This clone came up once. Its antigen is not identified. With 60 Vbeta and 13 Jbeta primers, the PCR was carried out. Measured with immunoSEQ multiplex PCR; TCRdb has only the in-frame clones, and not every one. Of roughly 220,000 clones listed, 70% to 85% are singletons. The rearrangement links TRBV2 to TRBJ1-2, with 7 bases fitting TRBD1. This TCR was sampled from a man aged 45-60 years in good health and CMV-seronegative. Material for sequencing was PBMCs. The CDR3 nucleotides are TGTGCCAGCAGTGAAGCGGAGGGGGCGTATGGCTACACCTTC. Its translation is CASSEAEGAYGYTF.